This TCR beta chain was documented in a study of OX40 agonist ivuxolimab in advanced cancers. Turning to the study itself: Six ivuxolimab dose levels, 0.01 to 10 mg/kg, were given intravenously every 2 weeks. Partial responses were achieved by three patients, of whom one had hepatocellular carcinoma and two had cutaneous melanoma. Overall study findings and caveats: In the expanded peripheral T cells, antigen specificity was never determined. In general, CD8+ T cells held more expanded clones than CD4+ did, on average.

For this clone: Its matching antigen is unknown.

Method: immunoSEQ multiplex PCR; TCRdb's copy keeps in-frame clones and lacks some. This sample has about 66,000 clones, with 77% found just once. The germline V gene encodes CDR1 KGHSH and CDR2 LQKENI. The length of the CDR3 is 15 residues. The germline V and J ends were trimmed by 0 bases and 5 bases, with 11 bases remaining between them. The chain combines TRBV18 with TRBJ2-1; D not resolved. The sequence was obtained from an adult with an advanced solid tumor such as melanoma, head and neck, liver or kidney cancer. The material sequenced was CD4+ or CD8+ T cells sorted from blood, taken in a trial of the OX40 agonist ivuxolimab. The CDR3 loop reads CASSPPGFLNNEQFF. As DNA, the CDR3 is TGTGCCAGCTCACCACCGGGATTTCTGAACAATGAGCAGTTCTTC.